This TCR beta chain was captured by sequencing in a study of cytomegalovirus exposure and HLA in healthy donors. The donors were members of the approximately 130-subject validation cohort (separate from the approximately 650-subject first cohort). Profiling relied on immunoSEQ multiplex PCR, and the TCRdb table lists in-frame clones only, not all of them. The sample holds some 320,000 clones, roughly 90% seen once. The CDR3 is made up of 14 amino acids. CDR1 is GTSNPN and CDR2 is SVGIG in the germline V gene (reference sequence). V was cut by 0 bases and J by 2 bases, with 11 bases left in between. Points on this clone: Its antigen remains unknown.

The study's findings and limits: Researchers counted about 150 TCR beta chains as cytomegalovirus-associated.

The chain employs TRBV30 and TRBJ2-7; D unclear. What was sequenced was PBMCs. This TCR was sampled from a woman aged 25 to 45 in good health and CMV-seropositive. The CDR3 protein is CAWSVVLPPYEQYF. DNA for the CDR3: TGTGCCTGGAGTGTAGTCCTACCTCCCTACGAGCAGTACTTC.